These T cell receptor beta chains were read from a single sample in a study of radiotherapy plus CTLA-4 blockade in lung cancer. TCRdb keeps only in-frame clones here, not all; method: immunoSEQ multiplex PCR. This table has around 80,000 clones, over 80% appearing once. The sequencing here drew on peripheral blood, taken from a patient treated with radiotherapy plus ipilimumab. Receptor source: a human donor with non-small cell lung cancer who had stable disease on radiotherapy plus ipilimumab. Both conserved end residues are part of each CDR3. The D gene is left open where the match is weak. Clone size is shown for a subset of rows, as once, few, many or a class of expanded clone.

size,D,length,J,V,DNA,CDR3
NA,TRBD2,17,TRBJ2-2,TRBV28,TGTGCCAGCAGTTTCTCCAGACTAGCGGGGAGAGTCGGGGAGCTGTTTTTT,CASSFSRLAGRVGELFF
NA,NA,16,TRBJ2-5,TRBV9,TGTGCCAGCAGCGGCCAAAGGTCCCGGACCCAAGAGACCCAGTACTTC,CASSGQRSRTQETQYF
NA,NA,14,TRBJ2-7,TRBV7-8,TGTGCCAGCAGCTTCCAGCGGTATTCCTACGAGCAGTACTTC,CASSFQRYSYEQYF
NA,NA,15,TRBJ1-4,TRBV6-5,TGTGCCAGCAGTTACGGTGTAGGTCCCGATGAAAAACTGTTTTTT,CASSYGVGPDEKLFF
NA,NA,15,TRBJ1-6,TRBV10-3,TGTGCCATCAAGAAGGGCCCCGAAGGAAATTCACCCCTCCACTTT,CAIKKGPEGNSPLHF
NA,NA,16,TRBJ2-1,TRBV9,TGTGCCAGCAGCGTAGGGGGGCCTAGCGGAGACAATGAGCAGTTCTTC,CASSVGGPSGDNEQFF
once,NA,14,TRBJ1-4,TRBV27,TGTGCCAGCAGTCGCCCCGGGGGACATGAAAAACTGTTTTTT,CASSRPGGHEKLFF
NA,TRBD2,15,TRBJ2-3,TRBV30,TGTGCCTGGAGCGAGGGGCGGGGGTTCACAGATACGCAGTATTTT,CAWSEGRGFTDTQYF
few,NA,13,TRBJ1-2,TRBV28,TGTGCCAGCAGCCTGCCGGCCAGATATGGCTACACCTTC,CASSLPARYGYTF
NA,TRBD2,15,TRBJ2-7,TRBV7-7,TGTGCTAGCAGGGTTGGACTAGAGGGGTACTGGGAGCAGTACTTC,CASRVGLEGYWEQYF
NA,NA,18,TRBJ2-7,TRBV28,TGTGCCAGCAGTTTTCTAAGCCTCCGGGACGGAAGGAGGGGTGAGCAGTACTTC,CASSFLSLRDGRRGEQYF
NA,NA,14,TRBJ1-2,TRBV19,TGTGCCAGTAGTACCCGCGGGTCCCCTCAGGGCTACACCTTC,CASSTRGSPQGYTF
few,NA,15,TRBJ2-1,TRBV7-5,TGTGTCAGAAGCGACCAGCGGGGCCCCTACAATGAGCAGTTCTTC,CVRSDQRGPYNEQFF
NA,TRBD1,16,TRBJ1-2,TRBV6-5,TGTGCCAGCAGTTACAGGACAGGGGGCGCAAGCTATGGCTACACCTTC,CASSYRTGGASYGYTF
NA,TRBD1,16,TRBJ2-3,TRBV19,TGTGCCAGTAGCCCCTGGGACAGGGTCGAGGCAGATACGCAGTATTTT,CASSPWDRVEADTQYF
NA,NA,14,TRBJ2-2,TRBV18,TGTGCCAGCTCACCCCGGGGAAACACCGGGGAGCTGTTTTTT,CASSPRGNTGELFF
NA,NA,14,TRBJ1-2,TRBV18,TGTGCCAGCTCGTATACCCGGGACAACTCTATGAGAAGCTTC,CASSYTRDNSMRSF
few,TRBD2,15,TRBJ2-1,TRBV6-5,TGTGCCAGCAGCCCGACTAGCGGGAGTAGCTGGGGTTGGTTCTTC,CASSPTSGSSWGWFF
NA,NA,14,TRBJ2-7,TRBV6-5,TGTGCCAGCAGCGAGGGGTTTTCCCCCTACGAGCAGTACTTC,CASSEGFSPYEQYF
NA,NA,17,TRBJ2-5,TRBV5-1,TGCGCCAGCAGCTTGGATCCCCCAGGGAAGTACCAAGAGACCCAGTACTTC,CASSLDPPGKYQETQYF
NA,TRBD1,13,TRBJ1-1,TRBV18,TGTGCCAGCTCACCTCAAGGACAGGAGGGGGCTTTCTTT,CASSPQGQEGAFF
NA,TRBD2,15,TRBJ2-5,TRBV6-1,TGTGCCAGCACGATAGCGGGAGGGCCGCAAGAGACCCAGTACTTC,CASTIAGGPQETQYF
once,TRBD2,15,TRBJ2-2,TRBV29-1,TGCAGCGTTGGGGGGACTAGCGGTCCTTCGGGGGAGCTGTTTTTT,CSVGGTSGPSGELFF
NA,TRBD1,14,TRBJ1-2,TRBV29-1,TGCAGCGTTGAAGTAGGTGGACAGGGATATGGCTACACCTTC,CSVEVGGQGYGYTF
NA,NA,14,TRBJ1-1,TRBV28,TGTGCCAGCAGTTCCCTTGGGGGGCGGACTGAAGCTTTCTTT,CASSSLGGRTEAFF
NA,NA,14,TRBJ2-1,TRBV7-9,TGTGCCAGCAGCTTAGTGCAGGGGATGAATGAGCAGTTCTTC,CASSLVQGMNEQFF
few,NA,14,TRBJ2-2,TRBV11-1,TGTGCCAGCAGCTTTGCAGGGATCACCGGGGAGCTGTTTTTT,CASSFAGITGELFF
NA,NA,16,TRBJ2-2,TRBV6-1,TGTGCCAGCAGTGATAGGGGGGGGGCGAACACCGGGGAGCTGTTTTTT,CASSDRGGANTGELFF
NA,NA,16,TRBJ2-6,TRBV6-6,TGTGCCAGCAGTACCCGACGGTCCTCTGGGGCCAACGTCCTGACTTTC,CASSTRRSSGANVLTF
NA,NA,16,TRBJ2-3,TRBV6-5,TGTGCCAGCAGTTACCGCCAGACGCCCCCTTTAGATACGCAGTATTTT,CASSYRQTPPLDTQYF
NA,NA,18,TRBJ2-1,TRBV11-3,TGTGCCAGCAGCTTAGCAGGGTGGGGGCAGCGTAACTACAATGAGCAGTTCTTC,CASSLAGWGQRNYNEQFF
NA,NA,16,TRBJ1-5,TRBV2,TGTGCCAGCAAGGGCGGGTCAGGGAGCAGCAATCAGCCCCAGCATTTT,CASKGGSGSSNQPQHF
NA,NA,20,TRBJ2-3,TRBV7-8,TGTGCCAGCAGCTTAGCGCCTTCTTCAGGGCTAGCCGATTACACAGATACGCAGTATTTT,CASSLAPSSGLADYTDTQYF
NA,NA,15,TRBJ1-1,TRBV7-3,TGTGCCAGCAGCCGACAAGGAAATGGTAACACTGAAGCTTTCTTT,CASSRQGNGNTEAFF
NA,NA,15,TRBJ2-6,TRBV18,TGTGCCAGCTCACCAAGGAGTTCTGGGGCCAACGTCCTGACTTTC,CASSPRSSGANVLTF
NA,TRBD1,14,TRBJ2-7,TRBV30,TGTGCCTGGAGTTCGACAGGGTTCTCGGGGGAGCAGTACTTC,CAWSSTGFSGEQYF
NA,NA,13,TRBJ1-5,TRBV19,TGTGCCAGTAAAAGATGGGTCAATCAGCCCCAGCATTTT,CASKRWVNQPQHF
NA,NA,14,TRBJ1-1,TRBV6-5,TGTGCCAGCAGTTACGACAGGAGTAACACTGAAGCTTTCTTT,CASSYDRSNTEAFF
few,NA,17,TRBJ2-7,TRBV18,TGTGCCAGCTCACCACTTCCCCGGAACAGGATTACCTACGAGCAGTACTTC,CASSPLPRNRITYEQYF
NA,NA,14,TRBJ1-5,TRBV10-2,TGCGCCAGCAGTGAGGGCAGGAACTATCAGCCCCAGCATTTT,CASSEGRNYQPQHF
NA,NA,15,TRBJ1-1,TRBV6-1,TGTGCCAGCATGGGTGACAGGCCCATGAACACTGAAGCTTTCTTT,CASMGDRPMNTEAFF
NA,NA,14,TRBJ2-2,TRBV27,TGTGCCAGCAGTCCGTGGGCGGGCACCGGGGAGCTGTTTTTT,CASSPWAGTGELFF
once,NA,17,TRBJ1-5,TRBV27,TGTGCCAGCAGTTCGGCGCACCGGGGAGCCAGCAATCAGCCCCAGCATTTT,CASSSAHRGASNQPQHF
NA,NA,16,TRBJ2-1,TRBV5-1,TGCGCCAGCAGCTTGGAATGGGCAGGGCCCTACAATGAGCAGTTCTTC,CASSLEWAGPYNEQFF
NA,NA,14,TRBJ2-1,TRBV4-1,TGCGCCAGCAGCCAAGAGTCGGCCGGGAATGAGCAGTTCTTC,CASSQESAGNEQFF
NA,NA,14,TRBJ2-2,TRBV5-4,TGTGCCAGCAGTCCTCGGGCGAACACCGGGGAGCTGTTTTTT,CASSPRANTGELFF
NA,NA,14,TRBJ2-3,TRBV27,TGTGCCAGCCGAATGCTGGACAGCACAGATACGCAGTATTTT,CASRMLDSTDTQYF
NA,TRBD1,17,TRBJ1-2,TRBV6-1,TGTGCCAGCAGTGGTGGCCCCGGGACAGGGGCCCGCTGGGGCTACACCTTC,CASSGGPGTGARWGYTF
NA,TRBD1,14,TRBJ1-4,TRBV30,TGTGCCTGGAACCCGGGACAGACTAATGAAAAACTGTTTTTT,CAWNPGQTNEKLFF
NA,TRBD1,15,TRBJ1-6,TRBV5-6,TGTGCCAGCAGCTTTAGACAGGGGTTTAATTCACCCCTCCACTTT,CASSFRQGFNSPLHF
few,NA,15,TRBJ2-7,TRBV6-5,TGTGCCAGCACTCCCGGGGACTCCCACTCCTACGAGCAGTACTTC,CASTPGDSHSYEQYF
NA,NA,13,TRBJ2-1,TRBV4-2,TGTGCCAGCAGCAACCGCCATGGCAATGAGCAGTTCTTC,CASSNRHGNEQFF
NA,NA,14,TRBJ1-1,TRBV21-1,TGTGCCAGCAGCAAAGGGACAGAGAACACTGAAGCTTTCTTT,CASSKGTENTEAFF
NA,TRBD1,12,TRBJ2-5,TRBV9,TGTGCCAGCAGCGCCAGGGGGGAGACCCAGTACTTC,CASSARGETQYF
few,TRBD2,19,TRBJ2-5,TRBV7-6,TGTGCCAGCAGCTTAGGCTTTGGCGGGGGGGCCAGGGGGCAAGAGACCCAGTACTTC,CASSLGFGGGARGQETQYF
NA,TRBD2,16,TRBJ2-2,TRBV9,TGTGCCAGCAGCGAGGGGACTAGCGTAATAACCGGGGAGCTGTTTTTT,CASSEGTSVITGELFF
NA,NA,14,TRBJ1-1,TRBV9,TGTGCCAGCAGCCCTCCACGAGTGAACACTGAAGCTTTCTTT,CASSPPRVNTEAFF
NA,NA,14,TRBJ1-5,TRBV19,TGTGCCAGCTGGGGTCGCCTCGGGAATCAGCCCCAGCATTTT,CASWGRLGNQPQHF
NA,NA,14,TRBJ1-4,TRBV27,TGTGCCAGCAGTTTAAAATGGGCAGGTGAAAAACTGTTTTTT,CASSLKWAGEKLFF
NA,NA,15,TRBJ1-5,TRBV7-8,TGTGCCAGCAGCTTAGGGGGGGCGGACAATCAGCCCCAGCATTTT,CASSLGGADNQPQHF